This TCR beta chain is drawn from a study of spatial heterogeneity in lung cancer. Study at large: Across the raw uncorrected reads, a unique TCR and UMI combination was observed, on average, more than ten times.

Described time point: sample taken at primary tumor resection. Whole RNA, which was extracted from tumor, nontumor lung tissue or frozen PBMC, was sequenced without any cell sorting. This clonotype turned up a few times. Single TCR cDNA molecules each had their own unique molecular identifier. TCRdb used MiXCR to reprocess the 5' RACE reads, holding one entry per CDR3 protein. The sample lists about 6,900 distinct CDR3 sequences, approximately 4% occurring once. The CDR3 sequence is 15 residues long. The V end lost 6 bases, the J end lost 5 bases, and 14 bases lay between the germline ends. The TCR sequence derives from a female donor with early-stage non-small cell lung cancer. Source: normal lung tissue next to the tumor, taken at surgery. This chain uses TRBV12-3 or TRBV12-4 with TRBJ1-6; D unresolved. The CDR3 DNA reads TGTGCCAGCAGGCTCGTCCAATCCAATAATTCACCCCTCCACTTT. Translated: CASRLVQSNNSPLHF.